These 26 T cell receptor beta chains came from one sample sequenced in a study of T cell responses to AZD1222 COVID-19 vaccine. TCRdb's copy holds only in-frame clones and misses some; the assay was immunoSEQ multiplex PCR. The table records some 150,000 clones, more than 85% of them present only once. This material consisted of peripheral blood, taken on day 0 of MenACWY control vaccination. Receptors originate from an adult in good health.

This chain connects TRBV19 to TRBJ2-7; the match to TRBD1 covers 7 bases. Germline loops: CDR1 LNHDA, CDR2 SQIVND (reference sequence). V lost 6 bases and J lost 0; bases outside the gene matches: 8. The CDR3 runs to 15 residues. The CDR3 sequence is CASRPTGTSSYEQYF. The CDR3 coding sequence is TGTGCCAGTAGACCGACAGGGACGAGCTCCTACGAGCAGTACTTC. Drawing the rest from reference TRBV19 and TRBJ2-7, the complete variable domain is DGGITQSPKYLFRKEGQNVTLSCEQNLNHDAMYWYRQDPGQGLRLIYYSQIVNDFQKGDIAEGYSVSREKKESFPLTVTSAQKNPTAFYLCASRPTGTSSYEQYFGPGTRLTVT.

The CDR3 here is CASSLEAGRKETQYF. Here the CDR3 DNA reads TGTGCCAGCAGCTTGGAAGCGGGCAGAAAAGAGACCCAGTACTTC. The chain links TRBV5-4 to TRBJ2-5, with D perhaps matching TRBD2 (6 bases). Germline CDR1 reads SGHNT; CDR2 reads YYREEE (reference sequence). Trimming took 0 bases from V and 3 from J, leaving 12 bases between them. The CDR3 length is 15 residues.

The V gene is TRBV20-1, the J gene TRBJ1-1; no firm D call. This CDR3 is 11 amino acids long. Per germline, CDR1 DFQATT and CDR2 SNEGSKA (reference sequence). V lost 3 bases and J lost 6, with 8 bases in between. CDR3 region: CSARFVAEAFF. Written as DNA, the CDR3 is TGCAGTGCTAGGTTTGTGGCTGAAGCTTTCTTT.

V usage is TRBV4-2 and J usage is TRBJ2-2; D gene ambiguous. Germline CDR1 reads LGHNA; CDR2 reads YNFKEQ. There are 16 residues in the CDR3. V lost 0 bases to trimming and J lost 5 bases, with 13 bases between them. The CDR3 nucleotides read TGTGCCAGCAGCCAAGATCAGAGACATATAACCGGGGAGCTGTTTTTT. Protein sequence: CASSQDQRHITGELFF.

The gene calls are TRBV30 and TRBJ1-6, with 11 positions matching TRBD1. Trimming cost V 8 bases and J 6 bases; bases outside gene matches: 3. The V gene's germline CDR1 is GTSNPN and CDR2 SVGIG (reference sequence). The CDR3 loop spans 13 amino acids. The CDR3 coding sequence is TGTGCCGGGGACAGGGGGGTTAATTCACCCCTCCACTTT. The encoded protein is CAGDRGVNSPLHF. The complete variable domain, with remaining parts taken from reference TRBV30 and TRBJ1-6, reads SQTIHQWPATLVQPVGSPLSLECTVEGTSNPNLYWYRQAAGRGLQLLFYSVGIGQISSEVPQNLSASRPQDRQFILSSKKLLLSDSGFYLCAGDRGVNSPLHFGNGTRLTVT.

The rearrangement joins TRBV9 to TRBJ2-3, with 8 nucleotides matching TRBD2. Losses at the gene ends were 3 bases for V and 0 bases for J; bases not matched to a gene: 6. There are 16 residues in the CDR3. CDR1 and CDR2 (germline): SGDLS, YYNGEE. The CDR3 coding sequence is TGTGCCAGCAGCGACCGTAGCGGGACTAGCACAGATACGCAGTATTTT. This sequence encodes CASSDRSGTSTDTQYF.

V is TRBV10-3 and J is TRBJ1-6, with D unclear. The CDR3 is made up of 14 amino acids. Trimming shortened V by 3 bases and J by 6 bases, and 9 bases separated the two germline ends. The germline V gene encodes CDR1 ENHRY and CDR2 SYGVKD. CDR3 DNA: TGTGCCATCAGTGACTCACAGTTTAATTCACCCCTCCACTTT. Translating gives CAISDSQFNSPLHF.

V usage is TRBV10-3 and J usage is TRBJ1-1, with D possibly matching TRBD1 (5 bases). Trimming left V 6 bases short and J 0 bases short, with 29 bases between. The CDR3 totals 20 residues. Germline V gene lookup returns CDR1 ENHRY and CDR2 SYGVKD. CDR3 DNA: TGTGCCATCAGGGACCCGAACCGGGACGGCCAAGGGCACATGAACACTGAAGCTTTCTTT. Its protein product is CAIRDPNRDGQGHMNTEAFF.

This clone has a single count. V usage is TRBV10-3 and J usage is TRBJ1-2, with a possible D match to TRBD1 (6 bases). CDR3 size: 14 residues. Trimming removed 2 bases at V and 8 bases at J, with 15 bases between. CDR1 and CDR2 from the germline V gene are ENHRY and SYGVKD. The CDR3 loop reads CAISETTGNEGYTF. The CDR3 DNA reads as TGTGCCATCAGTGAGACAACAGGGAATGAAGGCTACACCTTC.

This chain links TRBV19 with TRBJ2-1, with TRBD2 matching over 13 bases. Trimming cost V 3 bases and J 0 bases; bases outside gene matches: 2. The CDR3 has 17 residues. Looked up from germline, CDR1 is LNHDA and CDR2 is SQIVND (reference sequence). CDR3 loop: CASSIRTSGGSYNEQFF. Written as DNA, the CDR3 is TGTGCCAGTAGTATCCGGACTAGCGGGGGCTCCTACAATGAGCAGTTCTTC.

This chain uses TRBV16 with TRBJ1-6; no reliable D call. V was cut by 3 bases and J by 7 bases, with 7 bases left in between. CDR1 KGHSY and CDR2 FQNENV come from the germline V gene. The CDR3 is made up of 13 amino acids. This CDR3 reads CASSQQPNSPLHF. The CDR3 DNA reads TGTGCCAGCAGCCAGCAGCCGAATTCACCCCTCCACTTT.

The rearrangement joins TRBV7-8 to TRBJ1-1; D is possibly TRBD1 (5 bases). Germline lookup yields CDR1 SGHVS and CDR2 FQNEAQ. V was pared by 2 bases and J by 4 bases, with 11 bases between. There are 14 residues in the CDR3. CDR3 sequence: CASSLLFGGTEAFF. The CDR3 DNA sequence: TGTGCCAGCAGCTTATTATTTGGGGGCACTGAAGCTTTCTTT.

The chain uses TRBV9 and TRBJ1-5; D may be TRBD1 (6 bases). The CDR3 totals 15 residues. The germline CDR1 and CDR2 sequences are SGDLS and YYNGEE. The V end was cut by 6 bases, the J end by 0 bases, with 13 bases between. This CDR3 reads CASTPTGHSNQPQHF. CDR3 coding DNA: TGTGCCAGCACCCCGACAGGTCATAGCAATCAGCCCCAGCATTTT.

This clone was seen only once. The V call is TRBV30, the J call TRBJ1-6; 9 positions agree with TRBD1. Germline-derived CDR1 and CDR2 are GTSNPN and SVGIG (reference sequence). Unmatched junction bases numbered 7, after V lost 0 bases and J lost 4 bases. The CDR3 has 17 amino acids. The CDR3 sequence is CAWSVQGQGGYNSPLHF. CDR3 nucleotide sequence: TGTGCCTGGAGTGTCCAGGGACAGGGTGGTTATAATTCACCCCTCCACTTT.

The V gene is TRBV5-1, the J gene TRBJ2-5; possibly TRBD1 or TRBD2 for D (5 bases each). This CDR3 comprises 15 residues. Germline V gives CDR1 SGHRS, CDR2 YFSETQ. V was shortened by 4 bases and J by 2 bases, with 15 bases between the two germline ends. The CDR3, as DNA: TGCGCCAGCAGCGAATCCGGGACCCCTCAAGAGACCCAGTACTTC. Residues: CASSESGTPQETQYF.

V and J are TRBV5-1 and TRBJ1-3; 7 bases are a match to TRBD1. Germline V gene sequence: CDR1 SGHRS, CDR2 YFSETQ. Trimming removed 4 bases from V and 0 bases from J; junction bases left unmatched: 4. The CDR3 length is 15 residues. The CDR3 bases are TGCGCCAGCAGCAGGGGACAGACCTCTGGAAACACCATATATTTT. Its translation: CASSRGQTSGNTIYF.

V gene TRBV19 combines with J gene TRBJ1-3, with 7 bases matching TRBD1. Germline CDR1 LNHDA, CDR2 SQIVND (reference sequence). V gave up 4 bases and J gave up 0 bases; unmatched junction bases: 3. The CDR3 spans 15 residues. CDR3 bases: TGTGCCAGTAGTACGACAGGGCTCTCTGGAAACACCATATATTTT. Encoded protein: CASSTTGLSGNTIYF.

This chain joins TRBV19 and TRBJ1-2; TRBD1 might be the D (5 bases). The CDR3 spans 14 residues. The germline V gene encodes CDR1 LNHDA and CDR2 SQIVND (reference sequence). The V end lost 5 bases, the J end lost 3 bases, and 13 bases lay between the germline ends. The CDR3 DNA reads TGTGCCAGTAGTCCCTCCGGGACCTACTATGGCTACACCTTC. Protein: CASSPSGTYYGYTF.

CDR3 coding DNA: TGTGCCAGCATGAGACAGGGGAAAACCGGGGAGCTGTTTTTT. Its protein is CASMRQGKTGELFF. The chain carries TRBV28 and TRBJ2-2; 8 nucleotides line up with TRBD1. Germline V gene lookup returns CDR1 MDHEN and CDR2 SYDVKM. This CDR3 has 14 amino acids. Trimming took 7 bases from V and 5 from J; bases not matched to a gene: 6.

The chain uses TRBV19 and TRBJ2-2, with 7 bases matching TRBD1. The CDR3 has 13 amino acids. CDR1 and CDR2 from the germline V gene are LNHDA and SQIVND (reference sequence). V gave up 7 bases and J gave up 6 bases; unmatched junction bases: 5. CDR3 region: CASKIQGSGELFF. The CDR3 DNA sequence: TGTGCCAGTAAAATACAGGGGTCCGGGGAGCTGTTTTTT.

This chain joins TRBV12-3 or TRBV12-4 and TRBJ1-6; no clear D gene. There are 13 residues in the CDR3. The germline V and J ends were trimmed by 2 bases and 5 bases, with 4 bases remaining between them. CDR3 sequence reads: CASSLQDNSPLHF. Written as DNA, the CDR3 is TGTGCCAGCAGTTTACAGGATAATTCACCCCTCCACTTT.

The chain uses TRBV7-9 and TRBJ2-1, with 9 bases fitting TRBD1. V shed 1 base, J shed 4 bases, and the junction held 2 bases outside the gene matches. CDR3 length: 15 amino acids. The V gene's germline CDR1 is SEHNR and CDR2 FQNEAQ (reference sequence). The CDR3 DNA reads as TGTGCCAGCAGCTTAGGGGGACAGGGATACAATGAGCAGTTCTTC. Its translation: CASSLGGQGYNEQFF. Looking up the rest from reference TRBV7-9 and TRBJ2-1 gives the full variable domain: DTGVSQNPRHKITKRGQNVTFRCDPISEHNRLYWYRQTLGQGPEFLTYFQNEAQLEKSRLLSDRFSAERPKGSFSTLEIQRTEQGDSAMYLCASSLGGQGYNEQFFGPGTRLTVL.

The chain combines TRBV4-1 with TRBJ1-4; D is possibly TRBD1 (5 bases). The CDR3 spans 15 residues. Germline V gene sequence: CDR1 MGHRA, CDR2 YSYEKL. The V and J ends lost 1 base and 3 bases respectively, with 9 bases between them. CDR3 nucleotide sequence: TGCGCCAGCAGCCAAGGCCAAGGGGCTAATGAAAAACTGTTTTTT. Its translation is CASSQGQGANEKLFF.

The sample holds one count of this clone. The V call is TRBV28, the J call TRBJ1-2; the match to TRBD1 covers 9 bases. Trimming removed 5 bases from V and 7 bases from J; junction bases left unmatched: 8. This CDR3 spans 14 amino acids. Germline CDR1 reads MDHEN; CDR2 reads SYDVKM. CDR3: CASSPSGQGGGYTF. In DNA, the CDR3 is TGTGCCAGCAGTCCCTCGGGACAGGGCGGTGGCTACACCTTC.

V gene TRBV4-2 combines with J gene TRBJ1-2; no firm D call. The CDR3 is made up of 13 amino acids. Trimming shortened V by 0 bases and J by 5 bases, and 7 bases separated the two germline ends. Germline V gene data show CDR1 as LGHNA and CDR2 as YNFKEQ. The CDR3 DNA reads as TGTGCCAGCAGCCAAGATCTGGGATATGGCTACACCTTC. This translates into CASSQDLGYGYTF.

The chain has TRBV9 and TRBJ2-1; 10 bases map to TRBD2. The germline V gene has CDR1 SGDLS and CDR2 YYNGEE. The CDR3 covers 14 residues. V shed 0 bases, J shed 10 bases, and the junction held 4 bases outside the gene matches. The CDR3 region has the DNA TGTGCCAGCAGCGTAGAACTAGCGGGGTTGGAGCAGTTCTTC. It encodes CASSVELAGLEQFF.